A selection of T cell receptor beta chains follows, all from one sample in a study of blood T cell repertoires in COVID-19. TCRdb's table, derived via immunoSEQ multiplex PCR, lists solely in-frame clones and lacks some. Of 150,000 to 200,000 clones in the sample, about four fifths were seen once. Material for sequencing was PBMCs or T cells enriched from blood (not recorded which). The source of these receptors is a man aged 40-49 years who had recovered from COVID-19. Both conserved end residues are part of each CDR3. A D gene is named only where the DNA matches it firmly. Clone size is not always given. Where it is, it says once, few, many or a class for expanded clones.

TRBJ2-7,TRBV10-1,-,-,CASSGRAPGGQTYEQYF,TGCGCCAGCAGCGGACGGGCCCCAGGAGGGCAAACCTACGAGCAGTACTTC
TRBJ1-1,TRBV23-1,TRBD1,-,CASSLRQGWVTEAFF,TGCGCCAGCAGTCTAAGACAGGGCTGGGTCACTGAAGCTTTCTTT
TRBJ2-7,TRBV5-8,-,-,CASSYHGNRDKNSYEQYF,TGTGCCAGCAGCTACCATGGGAACCGGGACAAGAACTCCTACGAGCAGTACTTC
TRBJ1-6,TRBV5-5,TRBD1,few,CASSLDLQGLGLHF,TGTGCCAGCAGCTTGGATTTACAGGGGTTAGGCCTCCACTTT
TRBJ2-3,TRBV10-3,-,few,CAISANSGDTQYF,TGTGCCATCAGTGCGAACAGCGGGGATACGCAGTATTTT
TRBJ1-2,TRBV5-5,TRBD1,-,CASSLGRLGGYGYTF,TGTGCCAGCAGCTTGGGAAGATTAGGGGGCTACGGCTACACCTTC
TRBJ2-3,TRBV23-1,-,-,CASSQGLTRIENVNTDTQYF,TGCGCCAGCAGTCAAGGATTGACCAGGATAGAGAACGTAAACACAGATACGCAGTATTTT
TRBJ2-1,TRBV2,-,-,CASYYGAYNEQFF,TGTGCCAGCTACTACGGAGCCTACAATGAGCAGTTCTTC
TRBJ2-4,TRBV19,-,-,CASSIRENVAKNIQYF,TGTGCCAGTAGTATCAGGGAAAACGTAGCCAAAAACATTCAGTACTTC
TRBJ1-1,TRBV10-3,-,-,CAIRPGGSNTEAFF,TGTGCCATCCGCCCCGGGGGTTCCAACACTGAAGCTTTCTTT
TRBJ1-6,TRBV6-5,TRBD1,-,CASSPTGTGDSPLHF,TGTGCCAGCAGTCCTACCGGGACAGGAGATTCACCCCTCCACTTT
TRBJ1-2,TRBV11-2,-,once,CATGEGYGYTF,TGTGCCACGGGGGAAGGGTATGGCTACACCTTC
TRBJ1-3,TRBV7-9,-,once,CASSFPGGSGNTIYF,TGTGCCAGCAGCTTCCCCGGGGGCTCTGGAAACACCATATATTTT
TRBJ2-3,TRBV6-5,TRBD2,-,CASSYSTSGRTDTQYF,TGTGCCAGCAGTTACTCTACTAGCGGACGCACAGATACGCAGTATTTT
TRBJ2-2,TRBV10-3,TRBD2,-,CATKKPSGGTGELFF,TGTGCCACAAAAAAGCCGAGCGGGGGAACCGGGGAGCTGTTTTTT
TRBJ1-5,TRBV6-5,TRBD1,few,CASSWDRYNQPQHF,TGTGCCAGCAGTTGGGACAGGTACAATCAGCCCCAGCATTTT
TRBJ1-1,TRBV4-2,-,-,CASSQGKGASTEAFF,TGTGCCAGCAGCCAGGGTAAAGGGGCGAGTACTGAAGCTTTCTTT
TRBJ2-1,TRBV7-2,TRBD2,-,CASSLVSGGSYEQFF,TGTGCCAGCAGCTTAGTTAGCGGGGGGTCCTATGAGCAGTTCTTC
TRBJ1-5,TRBV30,-,once,CAWSVPGRSNQPQHF,TGTGCCTGGAGTGTACCCGGGAGGAGCAATCAGCCCCAGCATTTT
TRBJ2-5,TRBV29-1,-,-,CSVARGEEETQYF,TGCAGCGTTGCCAGGGGTGAGGAGGAGACCCAGTACTTC
TRBJ2-7,TRBV12-3/TRBV12-4,TRBD1,-,CASRFTGGHEQYF,TGTGCCAGCAGGTTCACAGGGGGCCACGAGCAGTACTTC
TRBJ2-7,TRBV7-8,TRBD2,-,CASSPGAGVDSYEQYF,TGTGCCAGCAGCCCGGGAGCGGGGGTAGACTCCTACGAGCAGTACTTC
TRBJ2-2,TRBV10-2,TRBD2,-,CASMLAGVKPGELFF,TGCGCCAGCATGCTAGCGGGGGTGAAACCCGGGGAGCTGTTTTTT
TRBJ2-3,TRBV5-4,TRBD2,-,CASSLLSGGASTDTQYF,TGTGCCAGCAGCTTGCTTAGCGGGGGGGCCAGCACAGATACGCAGTATTTT
TRBJ2-7,TRBV5-1,TRBD2,-,CASSWGTSGVYEQYF,TGCGCCAGCAGCTGGGGGACTAGCGGGGTCTACGAGCAGTACTTC
TRBJ1-6,TRBV19,TRBD1,-,CASGWGTGNSPLHF,TGTGCCAGTGGTTGGGGGACAGGTAATTCACCCCTCCACTTT
TRBJ1-5,TRBV19,TRBD1,-,CASRDRVLGSNQPQHF,TGTGCCAGTAGGGACAGGGTTCTGGGTAGCAATCAGCCCCAGCATTTT
TRBJ2-1,TRBV5-6,-,-,CASSLLTGGRGGNEQFF,TGTGCCAGCAGCTTGTTAACTGGAGGGCGTGGGGGCAATGAGCAGTTCTTC
TRBJ2-2,TRBV5-4,-,-,CASSPKAGTGELFF,TGTGCCAGCAGTCCCAAAGCGGGCACCGGGGAGCTGTTTTTT
TRBJ1-2,TRBV28,TRBD1,-,CASSFGGAGGNYGYTF,TGTGCCAGCAGTTTCGGTGGGGCAGGGGGCAACTATGGCTACACCTTC
TRBJ2-1,TRBV5-1,TRBD1,-,CASSTGQGALNEQFF,TGCGCCAGCAGCACCGGACAGGGGGCCCTCAATGAGCAGTTCTTC
TRBJ1-4,TRBV7-6,-,once,CASSRGQNEKLFF,TGTGCCAGCAGCCGGGGACAAAATGAAAAACTGTTTTTT
TRBJ2-3,TRBV7-3,-,-,CASSLGPEGADTQYF,TGTGCCAGCAGCTTAGGGCCCGAGGGGGCAGATACGCAGTATTTT